The 9 T cell receptor beta chains presented below share a single source sample, sequenced in a study of beta chain features in type 1 diabetes. Expressed TCRB transcripts got sequenced, as all isolated RNA was reverse transcribed. Using immunoSEQ multiplex PCR, the repertoire was profiled, and TCRdb retains in-frame clones only, with some absent. The sample has about half a million clones; around 10% are singletons. The specimen was naive CD4+ T cells from blood. The receptors stem from a woman younger than 35 in good health.

The table lists this clone with a few counts. V usage is TRBV5-1 and J usage is TRBJ2-7; D may be TRBD1 (7 bases). The V end was cut by 4 bases, the J end by 9 bases, with 11 bases between. The germline V gene has CDR1 SGHRS and CDR2 YFSETQ. CDR3 size: 11 residues. The DNA of the CDR3 is TGCGCCAGCAGCGCGGGACAGACGCAGTACTTC. Translating gives CASSAGQTQYF. Combining the CDR3 with reference TRBV5-1 and TRBJ2-7 gives the whole variable domain KAGVTQTPRYLIKTRGQQVTLSCSPISGHRSVSWYQQTPGQGLQFLFEYFSETQRNKGNFPGRFSGRQFSNSRSEMNVSTLELGDSALYLCASSAGQTQYFGPGTRLTVT.

This clone was counted only a few times. The J gene is TRBJ2-5, the V gene TRBV10-3, with TRBD2 identical over 15 bases. CDR1 is ENHRY and CDR2 is SYGVKD in the germline V gene. The CDR3 covers 14 residues. The V and J ends lost 10 bases and 3 bases, in that order; junction bases with no gene match: 3. CDR3 residues: CATGTSGRKETQYF. The CDR3 DNA reads as TGTGCCACGGGGACTAGCGGGAGGAAAGAGACCCAGTACTTC.

This clone was picked up one time. The chain uses TRBV9 and TRBJ2-5, with D unresolved. Germline V gene sequence: CDR1 SGDLS, CDR2 YYNGEE. V was shortened by 0 bases and J by 7 bases, with 10 bases between the two germline ends. The CDR3 extends over 13 amino acids. The chain's CDR3 is CASSVGGVGTQYF. CDR3 DNA sequence: TGTGCCAGCAGCGTAGGAGGAGTGGGGACCCAGTACTTC.

In this sample, this clone turned up a few times. The rearrangement joins TRBV4-2 to TRBJ2-2; D gene unclear. Per germline, CDR1 LGHNA and CDR2 YNFKEQ. This CDR3 contains 12 residues. The germline V and J ends were trimmed by 8 bases and 4 bases, with 8 bases remaining between them. This chain's CDR3 is CASRPTTGELFF. The CDR3 bases are TGTGCCAGCCGACCTACCACCGGGGAGCTGTTTTTT.

The table lists this clone with a few counts. The chain recombines TRBV9 with TRBJ2-1; 7 nucleotides match TRBD1. The CDR3 has 16 amino acids. V shed 4 bases and J 0 bases; nucleotides not matched to a gene: 7. CDR1 and CDR2 (germline): SGDLS, YYNGEE. As DNA, the CDR3 is TGTGCCAGCAGCCCGACCGGGACAGTCTCCTACAATGAGCAGTTCTTC. Its protein is CASSPTGTVSYNEQFF.

This chain's CDR3 is CASSSSTYNEQFF. The CDR3 bases are TGTGCCAGCAGCTCCTCGACGTACAATGAGCAGTTCTTC. This rearrangement joins TRBV7-9 to TRBJ2-1, with D unresolved. V lost 4 bases and J lost 4, with 8 bases in between. The CDR3 has 13 residues. CDR1 and CDR2 from the germline V gene are SEHNR and FQNEAQ (reference sequence). The full variable domain, rest sourced from reference TRBV7-9 and TRBJ2-1, is DTGVSQNPRHKITKRGQNVTFRCDPISEHNRLYWYRQTLGQGPEFLTYFQNEAQLEKSRLLSDRFSAERPKGSFSTLEIQRTEQGDSAMYLCASSSSTYNEQFFGPGTRLTVL.

V usage is TRBV10-3 and J usage is TRBJ1-2; 8 nucleotides align to TRBD1. Germline CDR1 and CDR2: ENHRY and SYGVKD. This CDR3 is built from 15 residues. V trimming: 6 bases; J trimming: 10 bases; junction bases outside the gene matches: 16. The CDR3 sequence is CAISLQQGVLLDYTF. The CDR3, as DNA: TGTGCCATCAGCCTTCAACAGGGGGTCTTGTTAGACTACACCTTC.

This clone turned up a few times. V gene TRBV30 combines with J gene TRBJ2-1, with TRBD2 matching 16 bases. The ends lost 3 bases at V and 8 bases at J; junction bases unmatched: 4. The CDR3 consists of 15 residues. CDR1 and CDR2 (germline): GTSNPN, SVGIG (reference sequence). CDR3 residues: CAWRAGTSGRDEQFF. CDR3 nucleotide sequence: TGTGCCTGGAGGGCCGGGACTAGCGGGAGGGATGAGCAGTTCTTC.

The chain carries TRBV18 and TRBJ2-7; a weak D match, TRBD1 (5 bases). The CDR3 is made up of 13 amino acids. V lost 6 bases and J lost 5, with 14 bases in between. The germline V gene encodes CDR1 KGHSH and CDR2 LQKENI. The CDR3 region has the DNA TGTGCCAGCTCGCCTAATTTAGGGGACGAGCAGTACTTC. Translating it yields CASSPNLGDEQYF.